This TCR beta chain appears in the sequencing data of a study of T-cell reconstitution after alpha-beta-depleted transplantation in children. This CDR3 region has 11 residues. Trimming removed 5 bases from V and 6 bases from J, with 7 bases in between. Germline CDR1 is SGHAT and CDR2 is FQNNGV. Whole-study results and caveats: One year post-transplant, T-cell counts and diversity were largely derived from T cells produced anew.

To note about this clonotype: Its antigen is currently unknown.

Researchers prepared the TCRbeta library using unique molecular identifiers, the study reports. TCRdb passed the PCR reads through MiXCR, listing each CDR3 protein once. The data contain 780,000 or so distinct CDR3 sequences, roughly 16% of them singletons. This chain connects TRBV11-2 to TRBJ2-5, with unresolved D. The source of this sequence is a male patient between 5 and 17 years old who had a stem cell transplant for acute lymphoblastic leukemia, so the T cells may come from the graft donor. Sequences were derived from PBMCs, mostly from graft donor cells, sampled 360 days after TCRalphabeta/CD19-depleted stem cell transplant. The CDR3 DNA follows: TGTGCCAGCAGCGTGATACAGACCCAGTACTTC. The encoded protein is CASSVIQTQYF.